Listed below are T cell receptor beta chains from one sample, sequenced in a study of blood T cell repertoires in COVID-19. Produced via immunoSEQ multiplex PCR; TCRdb's table is partial and in-frame only. This table has some 57,000 clones, about four fifths appearing once. Sequenced: peripheral blood. The receptors derive from a man of 80 years or more with COVID-19, enrolled during active disease. CDR3s include the opening cysteine and the closing phenylalanine or tryptophan. The D gene is left open where the match is weak. Rows may omit the clone size; those that give it use once, few, many or a size class.

CDR3aa	CDR3nt	j_gene	d_gene	v_gene	abundance
CASSMYSGTDTQYF	TGTGCCAGTAGTATGTATAGCGGCACAGATACGCAGTATTTT	TRBJ2-3	NA	TRBV19	NA
CASSLGVRGWDGYTF	TGTGCCAGCAGCTTAGGAGTCAGGGGATGGGATGGCTACACCTTC	TRBJ1-2	NA	TRBV7-8	NA
CASSQVQGQAEAFF	TGCGCCAGCAGCCAAGTACAGGGGCAGGCTGAAGCTTTCTTT	TRBJ1-1	TRBD1	TRBV4-3	NA
CASSPLGDEQFF	TGTGCCAGCAGCCCCCTAGGGGATGAGCAGTTCTTC	TRBJ2-1	NA	TRBV3-1/TRBV3-2	NA
CAWSTGDSGNTIYF	TGTGCCTGGTCCACAGGAGACTCTGGAAACACCATATATTTT	TRBJ1-3	NA	TRBV30	NA
CASSFLGLVPDTQYF	TGTGCCAGCAGCTTCCTGGGACTAGTACCAGATACGCAGTATTTT	TRBJ2-3	TRBD2	TRBV7-9	once
CATGQGANGNTEAFF	TGTGCCACCGGACAGGGGGCGAACGGGAACACTGAAGCTTTCTTT	TRBJ1-1	TRBD1	TRBV5-4	NA
CASSPLAGNIKETQYF	TGTGCCAGCAGCCCCTTAGCGGGAAATATAAAAGAGACCCAGTACTTC	TRBJ2-5	TRBD2	TRBV5-5	NA
CASSPTIRDRGSEAFF	TGTGCCAGCAGCCCCACCATCCGGGACAGGGGGTCTGAAGCTTTCTTT	TRBJ1-1	TRBD1	TRBV2	NA
CASSQEIGVRGTEAFF	TGCGCCAGCAGCCAAGAAATTGGTGTTAGGGGCACTGAAGCTTTCTTT	TRBJ1-1	NA	TRBV4-1	NA
CASSPPTGGNSPLHF	TGCGCCAGCAGCCCTCCGACAGGGGGAAATTCACCCCTCCACTTT	TRBJ1-6	TRBD1	TRBV4-1	few
CASSSTPTGRSVSNQPQHF	TGTGCCAGCAGCTCGACGCCGACAGGGAGGTCAGTAAGCAATCAGCCCCAGCATTTT	TRBJ1-5	TRBD1	TRBV6-2/TRBV6-3	NA
CASSSPTRLAGVYNEQFF	TGTGCCAGCAGCAGCCCGACTCGTCTCGCGGGGGTGTACAATGAGCAGTTCTTC	TRBJ2-1	TRBD2	TRBV7-3	NA
CASSSFYGTGGNTGELFF	TGTGCCAGCAGTTCCTTCTACGGGACAGGGGGGAACACCGGGGAGCTGTTTTTT	TRBJ2-2	TRBD1	TRBV6-2/TRBV6-3	NA
CASSPSSGAYEQYF	TGCGCCAGCAGCCCTTCAAGCGGGGCCTACGAGCAGTACTTC	TRBJ2-7	TRBD2	TRBV4-3	NA
CASTIGQGRAAFF	TGTGCCAGCACCATAGGACAGGGCCGGGCGGCTTTCTTT	TRBJ1-1	TRBD1	TRBV12-3/TRBV12-4	NA
CASTGGAGSETQYF	TGTGCCAGCACGGGGGGCGCAGGGTCTGAGACCCAGTACTTC	TRBJ2-5	NA	TRBV2	once
CASSQAGVGAEAFF	TGTGCCAGCAGCCAAGCGGGCGTGGGGGCCGAAGCTTTCTTT	TRBJ1-1	NA	TRBV3-1/TRBV3-2	few